This TCR beta chain was identified during a study of response to subunit inactivated influenza vaccine. Study-wide points: It was the authors' suggestion that each seasonal influenza vaccination recruits few new T cells.

Comments on this clonotype: Antigen specificity is unknown.

The V end was cut by 2 bases, the J end by 9 bases, with 11 bases between. The CDR3 runs 13 residues. Germline values: CDR1 MNHEY, CDR2 SVGAGI. MiXCR, run by TCRdb on the RT-PCR reads, gives a single entry per CDR3 protein. There are about 700,000 distinct CDR3 sequences in the sample; roughly 14% occur only once, and roughly 6.4% lies in the top ten. The genes are TRBV6-5 and TRBJ2-4, with D possibly matching TRBD2 (5 bases). This sample comprised PBMCs from blood, obtained about 14 days before vaccination. This TCR derives from a man in his fifties who received an inactivated influenza vaccine. CDR3 sequence: CASSYGGESIQYF. CDR3 in DNA: TGTGCCAGCAGTTACGGTGGGGAGAGCATTCAGTACTTC.